These 21 T cell receptor beta chains originate from one sample sequenced in a study of T-cell memory formation after mild COVID-19. MiXCR was run by TCRdb on the 5' RACE reads, yielding one entry per CDR3 protein. Among a few hundred thousand distinct CDR3 sequences listed, nearly 25% were seen once. Sequenced material: PBMCs or a T cell subset sorted from them (not recorded which). Source of these receptors: an adult woman who had mild COVID-19 (a few samples of this study predate the infection). Cell type and time point are not known.

The V call is TRBV12-3 or TRBV12-4, the J call TRBJ1-1; 8 bases are a match to TRBD1. The CDR3 is 13 amino acids. J lost 11 bases, V lost 8 bases, and 13 bases had no gene match. The CDR3 region is CASGPSGGWDAFF. The CDR3 nucleotides read TGTGCCAGCGGCCCATCAGGGGGCTGGGACGCTTTCTTT.

The V gene is TRBV14, the J gene TRBJ2-3, with unresolved D. The germline V gene encodes CDR1 SGHDN and CDR2 FVKESK. This CDR3 spans 17 amino acids. V lost 2 bases to trimming and J lost 2 bases, with 17 bases between them. The chain's CDR3 is CASSQFPTPPATDTQYF. The CDR3 DNA is TGTGCCAGCAGCCAATTCCCTACACCACCGGCCACAGATACGCAGTATTTT.

V is TRBV6-2 or TRBV6-3 and J is TRBJ1-1; D is unresolved. The CDR3 runs 13 residues. Germline V gene lookup returns CDR1 MNHEY and CDR2 SVGEGT. Trimming shortened V by 7 bases and J by 4 bases, and 13 bases separated the two germline ends. CDR3 coding DNA: TGTGCCAGCAATGGACTGGGCCGCACTGAAGCTTTCTTT. This encodes CASNGLGRTEAFF.

V gene TRBV6-4 combines with J gene TRBJ2-1; 7 nucleotides align to TRBD2. The CDR3 contains 14 residues. The germline CDR1 and CDR2 sequences are MRHNA and SNTAGT. The V segment lost 5 bases and the J segment 5 bases; nucleotides outside the gene matches: 6. The CDR3 loop is CASSKGTKNNEQFF. CDR3 nucleotide sequence: TGTGCCAGCAGTAAGGGGACTAAAAACAATGAGCAGTTCTTC.

At least ten counts were recorded for this clonotype. V and J are TRBV7-8 and TRBJ1-4; D gene unclear. The CDR3 is 13 residues long. V was trimmed by 3 bases and J by 8 bases, leaving 10 bases between them. CDR1 and CDR2 (germline): SGHVS, FQNEAQ. The CDR3 DNA sequence: TGTGCCAGCAGCTTTACCCACGGGGAAAAACTGTTTTTT. Its translation: CASSFTHGEKLFF.

Only a few counts were recorded for this clonotype. This rearrangement joins TRBV10-3 to TRBJ1-5; 11 bases map to TRBD1. The CDR3 contains 18 residues. Unmatched junction bases numbered 10, after V lost 4 bases and J lost 2 bases. CDR1 ENHRY and CDR2 SYGVKD come from the germline V gene. Written as DNA, the CDR3 is TGTGCCATCAGTGGAAACCGGGACAGGGGGGGTGGCAATCAGCCCCAGCATTTT. Translating it yields CAISGNRDRGGGNQPQHF.

J is TRBJ2-1 and V is TRBV9; 10 bases match TRBD2. The CDR3 covers 17 residues. V shed 3 bases, J shed 12 bases, and the junction held 18 bases outside the gene matches. Germline V gene data show CDR1 as SGDLS and CDR2 as YYNGEE. The CDR3 here is CASSGDSSGRYPKGQFF. CDR3 in DNA: TGTGCCAGCAGCGGCGACTCTAGCGGGAGATATCCAAAGGGGCAGTTCTTC. The full variable domain, its missing parts supplied by reference TRBV9 and TRBJ2-1, is DSGVTQTPKHLITATGQRVTLRCSPRSGDLSVYWYQQSLDQGLQFLIQYYNGEERAKGNILERFSAQQFPDLHSELNLSSLELGDSALYFCASSGDSSGRYPKGQFFGPGTRLTVL.

The sample holds a few counts of this clonotype. The chain combines TRBV28 with TRBJ1-4; 9 positions agree with TRBD1. Germline assignment: CDR1 MDHEN and CDR2 SYDVKM. After removal of 3 bases from V and 4 bases from J, the junction contained 9 bases not matched to a gene. The CDR3 is 17 amino acids. Here the CDR3 reads CASSLSTGGNYNEKLFF. The CDR3, as DNA: TGTGCCAGCAGTTTGTCGACAGGGGGAAATTATAATGAAAAACTGTTTTTT.

The gene calls are TRBV5-1 and TRBJ2-5, with unresolved D. The CDR3 runs to 15 residues. V was trimmed by 0 bases and J by 0 bases, leaving 9 bases between them. The germline gives CDR1 SGHRS, CDR2 YFSETQ. This chain's CDR3 is CASSLGDLDQETQYF. The DNA for the CDR3 is TGCGCCAGCAGCTTGGGGGATTTGGACCAAGAGACCCAGTACTTC.

This clonotype was counted a few times. The CDR3 loop is CASSRATSTDTQYF. DNA for the CDR3: TGTGCCAGCAGCAGGGCAACTAGCACAGATACGCAGTATTTT. The chain has TRBV7-6 and TRBJ2-3; D remains unclear. Germline V lookup: CDR1 SGHVS, CDR2 FNYEAQ. The CDR3 spans 14 residues. The V gene lost 5 bases and the J gene lost 0 bases, with 9 bases spanning the gap.

Only a few counts were recorded for this clonotype. The CDR3 sequence: CASSPVTGSGNTIYF. The CDR3 coding sequence is TGTGCCAGCAGTCCGGTGACAGGGTCGGGAAACACCATATATTTT. The rearrangement joins TRBV12-3 or TRBV12-4 to TRBJ1-3, with 7 bases matching TRBD1. After removal of 5 bases from V and 4 bases from J, the junction contained 8 bases not matched to a gene. This CDR3 is 15 amino acids long.

This clonotype was detected only a few times. The chain's CDR3 is CASSFTGQNLAKNIQYF. CDR3 bases: TGCGCCAGCAGCTTTACGGGACAGAACCTAGCCAAAAACATTCAGTACTTC. The chain recombines TRBV5-1 with TRBJ2-4, with TRBD1 matching over 7 bases. The length of the CDR3 is 17 residues. Germline V gives CDR1 SGHRS, CDR2 YFSETQ. Trimming took 2 bases from V and 0 from J; bases not matched to a gene: 8.

This clonotype was counted a few times. V usage is TRBV28 and J usage is TRBJ2-3; TRBD1 matches at 9 bases. J was trimmed by 5 bases and V by 8 bases; bases with no gene match: 8. CDR1 and CDR2 from the germline V gene are MDHEN and SYDVKM. CDR3 length: 14 residues. Here the CDR3 reads CASHTQGAEDTQYF. The CDR3 DNA reads TGTGCCAGCCACACACAGGGGGCAGAAGATACGCAGTATTTT.

This clonotype was picked up a small number of times. The V call is TRBV20-1, the J call TRBJ2-4, with TRBD1 matching 7 bases. Germline-derived CDR1 and CDR2 are DFQATT and SNEGSKA (reference sequence). The trim removed 3 bases at V and 6 bases at J, leaving 8 bases unmatched. This CDR3 comprises 14 residues. Written as DNA, the CDR3 is TGCAGTGCTAGCCCCCGGGACAGTGTAAACATTCAGTACTTC. Protein product: CSASPRDSVNIQYF.

The chain uses TRBV5-1 and TRBJ2-5; 11 nucleotides match TRBD2. The germline V gene has CDR1 SGHRS and CDR2 YFSETQ. V lost 2 bases to trimming and J lost 5 bases; unmatched junction nucleotides: 5. CDR3 length: 15 residues. The CDR3 DNA is TGCGCCAGCAGCTTTGGGGGACTAGCGGACGAGACCCAGTACTTC. It is translated as CASSFGGLADETQYF.

The table lists this clonotype with a count of one. The chain uses TRBV4-3 and TRBJ1-2; the D is unclear. V was shortened by 0 bases and J by 5 bases, with 16 bases between the two germline ends. The germline gives CDR1 LGHNA, CDR2 YSLEER. The CDR3 totals 16 residues. CDR3 nucleotide sequence: TGCGCCAGCAGCCAAGATGCGTTCCCCCGCTCGTATGGCTACACCTTC. It codes for CASSQDAFPRSYGYTF.

This clonotype has only a few counts. The chain carries TRBV29-1 and TRBJ2-4, with D tentatively TRBD2 (5 bases). The germline gives CDR1 SQVTM, CDR2 ANQGSEA. Trimming pared 1 base from V and 7 bases from J, leaving 14 bases between. This CDR3 region has 14 residues. The CDR3 DNA reads TGCAGCGTTGAAGTTGACGGGGTTGGCAACATTCAGTACTTC. Translating gives CSVEVDGVGNIQYF.

This clonotype was seen only a few times. This chain joins TRBV28 and TRBJ2-7, with unresolved D. There are 15 residues in the CDR3. Germline V lookup: CDR1 MDHEN, CDR2 SYDVKM. V dropped 2 bases and J dropped 5 bases, with 16 bases sitting between them. The CDR3 DNA sequence: TGTGCCAGCAGTTTAAGGCTGGCCGCCCAGCACGAGCAGTACTTC. Encoded protein: CASSLRLAAQHEQYF.

The sample holds a few counts of this clonotype. The chain uses TRBV12-3 or TRBV12-4 and TRBJ1-2, with D possibly matching TRBD1 (5 bases). The CDR3 consists of 15 residues. Trimming removed 4 bases at V and 2 bases at J, with 14 bases between. The CDR3 here is CASSSSFRVNYGYTF. CDR3 nucleotide sequence: TGTGCCAGCAGTTCCAGCTTCAGGGTGAACTATGGCTACACCTTC.

This clonotype was seen a handful of times. This chain uses TRBV10-3 with TRBJ2-7; the match to TRBD2 covers 10 bases. Germline assignment: CDR1 ENHRY and CDR2 SYGVKD. This CDR3 is 15 amino acids long. Trimming cost V 3 bases and J 6 bases; bases outside gene matches: 8. CDR3 coding DNA: TGTGCCATCAGTGACCCCCTAGCGGGAGTGAGCGAGCAGTACTTC. Translated: CAISDPLAGVSEQYF.

This rearrangement joins TRBV5-1 to TRBJ2-7, with 7 bases identical to TRBD2. The V segment lost 0 bases and the J segment 0 bases; nucleotides outside the gene matches: 6. Germline assignment: CDR1 SGHRS and CDR2 YFSETQ. The CDR3 loop spans 16 amino acids. The DNA of the CDR3 is TGCGCCAGCAGCTTGGGGGCTAGCGGAAGCTCCTACGAGCAGTACTTC. It encodes CASSLGASGSSYEQYF.